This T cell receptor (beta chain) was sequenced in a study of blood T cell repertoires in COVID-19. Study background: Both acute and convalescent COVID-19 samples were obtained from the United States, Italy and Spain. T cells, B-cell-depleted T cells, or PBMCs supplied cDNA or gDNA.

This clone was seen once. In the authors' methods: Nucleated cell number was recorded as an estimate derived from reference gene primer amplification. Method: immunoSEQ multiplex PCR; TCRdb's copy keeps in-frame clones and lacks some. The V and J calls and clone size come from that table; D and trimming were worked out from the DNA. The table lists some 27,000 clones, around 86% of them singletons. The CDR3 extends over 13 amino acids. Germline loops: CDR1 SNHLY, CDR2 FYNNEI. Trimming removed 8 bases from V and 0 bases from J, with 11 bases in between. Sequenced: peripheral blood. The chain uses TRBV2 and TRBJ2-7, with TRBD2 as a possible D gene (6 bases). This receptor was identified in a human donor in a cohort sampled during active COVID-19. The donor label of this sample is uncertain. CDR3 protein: CASGGLGSYEQYF. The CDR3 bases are TGTGCCAGCGGAGGGTTGGGCTCCTACGAGCAGTACTTC.